This section outlines one TCR beta chain sequence together with its context. The CDR3 is 18 amino acids. CDR1 is MNHNS and CDR2 is SASEGT in the germline V gene. Trimming removed 2 bases at V and 10 bases at J, with 24 bases between. The sample comes from a study of blood T cell repertoires in COVID-19. Study-wide background: Both acute and convalescent COVID-19 samples were obtained from the United States, Italy and Spain. PBMCs, B-cell-depleted T cells, or T cells provided the cDNA or gDNA that made up the material.

Authors' analysis steps: Using reference gene primer amplification, nucleated cell counts were estimated. Here immunoSEQ multiplex PCR was the method, and the copy in TCRdb shows in-frame clones only, minus some. V, J and clone size were drawn from that table, and D and trimming were deduced from the DNA. The sample lists about 200,000 clones, more than 75% occurring once. The rearrangement uses TRBV6-1 and TRBJ1-6; D not certain. The TCR sequence derives from a woman older than 75 with acute or convalescent COVID-19. Sequencing was performed on peripheral blood. The CDR3 spells CASSERYLTWSKTSPLHF. The CDR3, as DNA: TGTGCCAGCAGTGAACGATACTTAACCTGGTCTAAAACCTCACCCCTCCACTTT.